This T cell receptor (beta chain) was observed in a study of Ad26.COV2.S vaccination and SARS-CoV-2 variants. Overall study: The COV1001 Ad26.COV2.S trial arm included the donor. Findings of the study overall: Reports say spike-specific CD8+ and CD4+ T cell responses covered substantial breadth after vaccination. The study found similar non-spike TCR breadth in vaccine and placebo recipients.

On this clone itself: Its antigen is currently unknown.

The length of the CDR3 is 13 residues. Trimming removed 4 bases from V and 10 bases from J; junction bases left unmatched: 6. CDR1 and CDR2 from the germline V gene are SGHRS and YFSETQ. Data came from immunoSEQ multiplex PCR; TCRdb stores just in-frame clones and leaves some out. The repertoire holds about 320,000 clones, 85% to 90% seen once, with more than 1.5% in the top ten. Treatment in this sample: around 19 received Ad26.COV2.S at low or high dose, single or two shots; roughly 5 received placebo; per-sample allocation not given. Sampling occurred on day 63 after the first vaccine or placebo injection.

The genes are TRBV5-1 and TRBJ2-1; 9 bases map to TRBD1. This TCR came from a person aged 18-65 years who received the Ad26.COV2.S COVID-19 vaccine or a placebo. Sample: peripheral blood, taken in a trial of Ad26.COV2.S vaccine versus placebo. In DNA, the CDR3 is TGCGCCAGCAGCCGGACAGGGGCAGAGGAGCAGTTCTTC. Protein: CASSRTGAEEQFF.